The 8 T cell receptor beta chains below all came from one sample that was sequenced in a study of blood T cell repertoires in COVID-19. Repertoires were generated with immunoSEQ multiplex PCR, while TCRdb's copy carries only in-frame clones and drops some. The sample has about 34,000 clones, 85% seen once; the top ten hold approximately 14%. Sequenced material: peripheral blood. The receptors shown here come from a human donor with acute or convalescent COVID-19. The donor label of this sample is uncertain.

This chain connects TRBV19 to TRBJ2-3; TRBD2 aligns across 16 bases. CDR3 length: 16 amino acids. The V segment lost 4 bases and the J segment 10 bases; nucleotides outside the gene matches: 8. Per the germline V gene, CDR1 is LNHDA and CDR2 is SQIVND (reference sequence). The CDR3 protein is CASSRGLAGGVRPQYF. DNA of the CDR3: TGTGCCAGTAGTAGGGGACTAGCGGGAGGGGTGAGACCGCAGTATTTT.

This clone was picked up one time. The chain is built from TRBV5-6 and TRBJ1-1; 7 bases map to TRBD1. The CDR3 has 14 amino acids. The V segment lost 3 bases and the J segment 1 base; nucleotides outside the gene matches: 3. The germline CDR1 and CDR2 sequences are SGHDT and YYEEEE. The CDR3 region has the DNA TGTGCCAGCAGCTCGGACAGGAGGAACACTGAAGCTTTCTTT. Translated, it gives CASSSDRRNTEAFF. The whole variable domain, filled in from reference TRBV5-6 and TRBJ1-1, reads DAGVTQSPTHLIKTRGQQVTLRCSPKSGHDTVSWYQQALGQGPQFIFQYYEEEERQRGNFPDRFSGHQFPNYSSELNVNALLLGDSALYLCASSSDRRNTEAFFGQGTRLTVV.

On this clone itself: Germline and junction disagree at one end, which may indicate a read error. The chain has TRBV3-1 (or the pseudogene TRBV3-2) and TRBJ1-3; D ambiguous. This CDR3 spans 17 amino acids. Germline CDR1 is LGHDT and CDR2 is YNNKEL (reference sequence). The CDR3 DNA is TGTGCCAGCAGCCAAGCAATTGGTGGCTTCTATGGAGACACCATATATTTT. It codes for CASSQAIGGFYGDTIYF.

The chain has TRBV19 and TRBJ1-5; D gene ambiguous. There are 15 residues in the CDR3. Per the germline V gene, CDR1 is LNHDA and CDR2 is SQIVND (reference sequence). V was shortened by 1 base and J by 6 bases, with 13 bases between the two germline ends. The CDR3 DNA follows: TGTGCCAGTAGTATAGCGGTGGAGGTAGGTCAGCCCCAGCATTTT. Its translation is CASSIAVEVGQPQHF.

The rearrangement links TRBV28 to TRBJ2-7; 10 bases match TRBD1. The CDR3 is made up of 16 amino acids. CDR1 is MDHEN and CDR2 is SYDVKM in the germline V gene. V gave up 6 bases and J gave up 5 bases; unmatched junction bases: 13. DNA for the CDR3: TGTGCCAGCAGCCCCGGGGGGACAGGGGCCCCCCACGAGCAGTACTTC. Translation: CASSPGGTGAPHEQYF.

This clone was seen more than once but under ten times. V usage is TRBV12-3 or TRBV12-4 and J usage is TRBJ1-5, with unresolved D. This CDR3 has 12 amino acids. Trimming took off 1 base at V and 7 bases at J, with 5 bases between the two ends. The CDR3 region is CASSLGEQPQHF. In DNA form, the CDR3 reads TGTGCCAGCAGTTTAGGCGAACAGCCCCAGCATTTT.

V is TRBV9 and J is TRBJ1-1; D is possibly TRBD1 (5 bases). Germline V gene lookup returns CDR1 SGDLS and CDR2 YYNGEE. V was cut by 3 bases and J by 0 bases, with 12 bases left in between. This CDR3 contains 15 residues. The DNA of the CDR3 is TGTGCCAGCAGCGGCTCCTCGGGGGTGAACACTGAAGCTTTCTTT. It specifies CASSGSSGVNTEAFF.

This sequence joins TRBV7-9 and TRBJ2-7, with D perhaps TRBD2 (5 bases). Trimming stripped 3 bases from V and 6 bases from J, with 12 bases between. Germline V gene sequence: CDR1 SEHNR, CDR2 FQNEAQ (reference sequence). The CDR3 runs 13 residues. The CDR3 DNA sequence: TGTGCCAGCAGCTTCACTAGGTCGGCCGAGCAGTACTTC. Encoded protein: CASSFTRSAEQYF. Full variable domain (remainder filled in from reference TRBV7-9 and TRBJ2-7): DTGVSQNPRHKITKRGQNVTFRCDPISEHNRLYWYRQTLGQGPEFLTYFQNEAQLEKSRLLSDRFSAERPKGSFSTLEIQRTEQGDSAMYLCASSFTRSAEQYFGPGTRLTVT.